A selection of T cell receptor beta chains follows, all from one sample in a study of blood T cells in healthy people across ages. TCRdb re-analysed the 5' RACE reads in MiXCR, keeping a single row per CDR3 protein. The sample includes hundreds of thousands of distinct CDR3 sequences, approximately 25% of them seen just once. Separately, the same data were catalogued under a study of T cells of mothers and their children.

Material for sequencing was blood. The receptor set was obtained from a boy aged 5-17 years in good health. Each CDR3 is given with its conserved first and last residue. The order of the fields is J gene, D gene, clone size, V gene, CDR3 DNA, CDR3 protein. D genes are given only for firm matches. Clone size is stated in some rows and not others, as once, few, many or a class when expanded.

>TRBJ1-2|TRBD1|NA|TRBV28
TGTGCCAGCAGTCCCACAAGGACAGGGGGCCCCTATGGCTACACCTTC
CASSPTRTGGPYGYTF
>TRBJ1-1|NA|NA|TRBV3-1
TGTGCCAGCAGACTCCGACCAGGGAACACTGAAGCTTTCTTT
CASRLRPGNTEAFF
>TRBJ2-3|NA|few|TRBV12-3/TRBV12-4
TGTGCCAGCAGTTCCCGGATCTCGTCCACAGATACGCAGTATTTT
CASSSRISSTDTQYF
>TRBJ2-1|NA|NA|TRBV9
TGTGCCAGCAGCGCGGCAGGGGCGGAGCAGTTCTTC
CASSAAGAEQFF
>TRBJ2-7|TRBD1|NA|TRBV27
TGTGCCAGCCGCCCGCACGGACAGGGGGCCTACGAGCAGTACTTC
CASRPHGQGAYEQYF
>TRBJ1-2|TRBD1|few|TRBV20-1
TGCAGTGCCCAGGACAGGGGCCATGGCTACACCTTC
CSAQDRGHGYTF
>TRBJ2-5|NA|once|TRBV9
TGTGCCAGCAGCGTAAGTGGGGATCAAGAGACCCAGTACTTC
CASSVSGDQETQYF
>TRBJ2-7|TRBD2|NA|TRBV4-3
TGCGCCAGCAGCCAAGGGCGCGGGAGCCCCTACGAGCAGTACTTC
CASSQGRGSPYEQYF
>TRBJ2-1|TRBD2|NA|TRBV20-1
TGTAGTGCTAGAGTTGGTGCGCCTAGCGGGACCCATGAGCAGTTCTTC
CSARVGAPSGTHEQFF
>TRBJ2-1|NA|few|TRBV29-1
TGCAGCGTTGAAGATCGAACAGCTCCAGTAGGTTACAATGAGCAGTTCTTC
CSVEDRTAPVGYNEQFF
>TRBJ2-1|NA|many|TRBV7-9
TGTGCCAGCAGCGACCAGGGGGGCCCCTACAATGAGCAGTTCTTC
CASSDQGGPYNEQFF
>TRBJ1-3|TRBD1|NA|TRBV28
TGTGCCAGCAAAAACAGGGGGCCCCTCTCTGGAAACACCATATATTTT
CASKNRGPLSGNTIYF
>TRBJ1-6|TRBD1|few|TRBV4-1
TGCGCCAGCAGCCAAACACAGACAGGGGGTTATAATTCACCCCTCCACTTT
CASSQTQTGGYNSPLHF
>TRBJ2-7|TRBD1|few|TRBV18
TGTGCCAGCTCACCAGCGGGACAGGGGTTTTACGAGCAGTACTTC
CASSPAGQGFYEQYF
>TRBJ1-4|NA|few|TRBV29-1
TGCAGCGTTGAAGGGGTTCGCGGCCGCTCAACTAATGAAAAACTGTTTTTT
CSVEGVRGRSTNEKLFF